This TCR beta chain came from a study of CD8+CD57+ T cells in acquired aplastic anemia. Study-wide background: For CD4+ cells, healthy donors had an average of approximately 11 million reads.

Investigators profiled TCR beta VDJ and CDR3 from genomic DNA template. From the reads, TCRdb called clonotypes with MiXCR, one entry per CDR3 protein. The sample lists about 100,000 distinct CDR3 sequences, around 53% occurring once. CDR1 and CDR2 (germline): DFQATT, SNEGSKA (reference sequence). There are 13 residues in the CDR3. After removal of 5 bases from V and 1 base from J, the junction contained 4 bases not matched to a gene. This rearrangement joins TRBV20-1 to TRBJ2-7; TRBD1 matches 8 bases. This receptor was identified in a human donor in good health, serving as a control. The sequencing sample was made of sorted CD4+, CD8+, or CD8+CD57+ T cells (not recorded which) from PBMCs. CDR3 loop: CSAAGTGSYEQYF. CDR3 in DNA: TGCAGTGCTGCCGGGACAGGATCCTACGAGCAGTACTTC.